The 7 T cell receptor beta chains presented below share a single source sample, sequenced in a study of shared clonotypes between healthy human individuals. Sequencing was performed with immunoSEQ multiplex PCR; in TCRdb, only in-frame clones are kept and a portion is missing. The sample comprises fewer than 600,000 clones, 70% to 80% of which are singletons, and under 15% rests with the top ten. Sequencing was done on a sample of PBMCs. The receptor source for this set is a woman between 40 and 55 years old in good health. Some clones in this sample may be carry-over from other donors' samples.

The genes are TRBV14 and TRBJ1-2; D perhaps matches TRBD1 (6 bases). The CDR3 has 15 amino acids. The germline gives CDR1 SGHDN, CDR2 FVKESK. Trimming pared 1 base from V and 2 bases from J, leaving 11 bases between. The CDR3 region is CASSQVQGWNYGYTF. Written as DNA, the CDR3 is TGTGCCAGCAGCCAAGTTCAGGGGTGGAACTATGGCTACACCTTC.

Concerning this clone itself: The likely explanation is a read error, given a far larger clone one base away. The gene calls are TRBV27 and TRBJ1-5, with D maybe TRBD1 (6 bases). The V and J ends lost 5 bases and 3 bases respectively, with 17 bases between them. The length of the CDR3 is 16 residues. CDR1 MNHEY and CDR2 SMNVEV come from the germline V gene (reference sequence). The DNA for the CDR3 is TGTGCCAGCAGTGCTCTTAGCACAGGGTTCAATCAGCCCCAGCATTTT. Its protein product is CASSALSTGFNQPQHF.

The rearrangement links TRBV4-3 to TRBJ2-5; 13 nucleotides agree with TRBD2. Germline V gene lookup returns CDR1 LGHNA and CDR2 YSLEER. This CDR3 spans 21 amino acids. The V segment lost 0 bases and the J segment 2 bases; nucleotides outside the gene matches: 15. DNA for the CDR3: TGCGCCAGCAGCCAAGACCGCCCACTAGCGGGAGGGGTAGGTTGGCAAGAGACCCAGTACTTC. It is translated as CASSQDRPLAGGVGWQETQYF.

This clone was seen just once. V gene TRBV7-3 combines with J gene TRBJ2-1; maybe TRBD2 (5 bases). This CDR3 has 15 amino acids. Trimming removed 3 bases from V and 0 bases from J, with 9 bases in between. From germline, CDR1 is SGHTA and CDR2 FQGTGA. The CDR3 region is CASSLSGPSYNEQFF. In nucleotides, the CDR3 is TGTGCCAGCAGCTTGAGCGGTCCCTCCTACAATGAGCAGTTCTTC. The whole variable domain, filled in from reference TRBV7-3 and TRBJ2-1, reads GAGVSQTPSNKVTEKGKYVELRCDPISGHTALYWYRQSLGQGPEFLIYFQGTGAADDSGLPNDRFFAVRPEGSVSTLKIQRTERGDSAVYLCASSLSGPSYNEQFFGPGTRLTVL.

About this clone itself: Sequence at one end of the junction differs from germline and may be a read error. The J gene is TRBJ1-2, the V gene TRBV2; 7 bases agree with TRBD1. Looked up from germline, CDR1 is SNHLY and CDR2 is FYNNEI. This CDR3 is 14 amino acids long. The CDR3 region has the DNA TGTGCCAGCAGGGAATATGGACAGGCATACGGCTGCACCTTC. Translated, it gives CASREYGQAYGCTF.

This clone has only a few counts. This rearrangement joins TRBV7-9 to TRBJ1-5, with 10 bases that match TRBD1. The germline gives CDR1 SEHNR, CDR2 FQNEAQ (reference sequence). Trimming at V came to 5 bases and at J to 6 bases, leaving 10 bases not matched to a gene. The CDR3 spans 16 residues. The CDR3 sequence: CASSSWGQGRTQPQHF. As DNA, the CDR3 is TGTGCCAGCAGCAGTTGGGGACAGGGGAGGACTCAGCCCCAGCATTTT.

This chain links TRBV11-3 with TRBJ2-1; 7 nucleotides line up with TRBD2. The germline CDR1 and CDR2 sequences are SGHNT and YENEEA. V gave up 3 bases and J gave up 5 bases; unmatched junction bases: 4. The CDR3 has 14 amino acids. The CDR3 nucleotides read TGTGCCAGCAGCTTTAGCGGGTGGAACAATGAGCAGTTCTTC. As protein: CASSFSGWNNEQFF.